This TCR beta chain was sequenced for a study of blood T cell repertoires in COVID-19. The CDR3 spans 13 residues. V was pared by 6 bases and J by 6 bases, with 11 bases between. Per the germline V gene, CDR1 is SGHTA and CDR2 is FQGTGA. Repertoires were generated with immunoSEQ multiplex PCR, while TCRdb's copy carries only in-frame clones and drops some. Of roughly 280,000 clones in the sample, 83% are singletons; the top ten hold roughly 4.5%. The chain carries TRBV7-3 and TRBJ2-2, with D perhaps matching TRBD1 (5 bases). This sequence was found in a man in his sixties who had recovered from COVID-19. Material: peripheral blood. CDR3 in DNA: TGTGCCAGCAGTTTACAGGATGCCGGGGAGCTGTTTTTT. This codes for CASSLQDAGELFF.